The entry below gives a single T cell receptor beta chain sequence along with its context. As yet, its antigen is unknown. This CDR3 has 13 residues. The V gene's germline CDR1 is SGHNT and CDR2 YYREEE (reference sequence). The junction had 4 bases not matched to a gene; V was cut back by 5 bases and J by 4 bases. Profiled with immunoSEQ multiplex PCR; TCRdb holds only in-frame clones, not every one. This table holds about 150,000 clones, 86% found once. These data are taken from a study of T cell responses to AZD1222 COVID-19 vaccine. Study-level results: Along spike, vaccine-associated CD4 TCRs were found throughout, with dominance at 160-218 and 743-854. There were repertoire samples only from the period after the peak T cell response. Spike-specific TCR breadth and depth both grew after two AZD1222 doses.

The starting material was peripheral blood, obtained on day 0 of MenACWY control vaccination. The J gene is TRBJ2-7, the V gene TRBV5-4; 9 bases agree with TRBD2. The sequence derives from an adult in good health. In DNA form, the CDR3 reads TGTGCCAGCAGACTAGCGGGCGGATACGAGCAGTACTTC. Amino acids: CASRLAGGYEQYF. Complete variable domain (other parts from reference TRBV5-4 and TRBJ2-7): ETGVTQSPTHLIKTRGQQVTLRCSSQSGHNTVSWYQQALGQGPQFIFQYYREEENGRGNFPPRFSGLQFPNYSSELNVNALELDDSALYLCASRLAGGYEQYFGPGTRLTVT.